This TCR beta chain was sequenced in a study of monozygotic twins with inflammatory bowel disease. Study findings and constraints: Healthy co-twins, by inverse Simpson, had higher TCRbeta diversity than their siblings with IBD.

About this clonotype itself: Its cognate antigen is unknown.

This CDR3 contains 17 residues. Germline V gives CDR1 SQVTM, CDR2 ANQGSEA. From its re-call of the 5' RACE reads, TCRdb lists each CDR3 protein once, without DNA. The sample holds approximately 390,000 distinct CDR3 sequences. The chain combines TRBV29-1 with TRBJ2-2; no DNA is available, so the TRBD1 call from TCRdb remains unchecked. Sequencing input: blood. The receptor's source is a human donor with ulcerative colitis or Crohn's disease, or a healthy co-twin of an affected twin (not recorded which). The CDR3 reads CSVAPGGVIPNTGELFF.